This T cell receptor (beta chain) was captured by sequencing in a study of PD-1 blockade in classical Hodgkin lymphoma. The germline V gene has CDR1 SQVTM and CDR2 ANQGSEA. CDR3 size: 15 residues. V gave up 5 bases and J gave up 4 bases, with 21 bases separating them. Time point meaning: cycle 4 day 1 (C4D1), after five to seven weeks of nivolumab. No patient escaped relapse after autologous stem cell transplantation, and brentuximab vedotin exposure varied. TCRdb's table, derived via immunoSEQ multiplex PCR, lists solely in-frame clones and lacks some. The table shows about 24,000 clones, with roughly 77% occurring only once.

The rearrangement links TRBV29-1 to TRBJ2-7, with D hard to call. The sequences come from peripheral blood mononuclear cells (PBMCs), collected before the fourth cycle of nivolumab. The origin of this receptor is a human donor with classical Hodgkin lymphoma. This CDR3 reads CSVHGSGGNGYEQYF. As DNA, the CDR3 is TGCAGCGTTCACGGGTCGGGTGGGAATGGGTACGAGCAGTACTTC.